Following are 30 T cell receptor beta chains from one sample sequenced in a study of cytomegalovirus exposure and HLA in healthy donors. The PCR made use of 60 Vbeta and 13 Jbeta primers. Assay: immunoSEQ multiplex PCR; the TCRdb copy retains only in-frame clones and omits some. This sample has 150,000 to 200,000 clones, with about 80% found just once. The specimen sequenced was PBMCs. All receptors derive from a woman younger than 30 in good health and CMV-seropositive.

The table lists this clone with a few counts. The chain is built from TRBV5-6 and TRBJ1-5; the D gene is possibly TRBD1 (6 bases). The CDR3 sequence is 16 residues long. V was pared by 4 bases and J by 6 bases, with 20 bases between. The V gene's germline CDR1 is SGHDT and CDR2 YYEEEE. CDR3 bases: TGTGCCAGCAGCCAATGGGGGCGCGCAGTCAGTCAGCCCCAGCATTTT. Its protein product is CASSQWGRAVSQPQHF.

The rearrangement uses TRBV5-1 and TRBJ2-4, with 13 nucleotides matching TRBD2. CDR1 and CDR2 from the germline V gene are SGHRS and YFSETQ. This CDR3 comprises 19 residues. Germline trimming cut 0 bases from V and 2 bases from J; bases unmatched to any gene: 8. The CDR3 bases are TGCGCCAGCAGCTTGGGCCCGCGACTAGCGGGGGGACCCAAAAACATTCAGTACTTC. Translation: CASSLGPRLAGGPKNIQYF.

V usage is TRBV30 and J usage is TRBJ2-5; no clear D gene. Trimming removed 2 bases from V and 1 base from J, with 11 bases in between. There are 14 residues in the CDR3. The germline CDR1 and CDR2 sequences are GTSNPN and SVGIG (reference sequence). In DNA, the CDR3 is TGTGCCTGGAGTCTGGGCCGCGCCCAAGAGACCCAGTACTTC. Translation gives CAWSLGRAQETQYF. Full variable domain (missing parts from reference TRBV30 and TRBJ2-5): SQTIHQWPATLVQPVGSPLSLECTVEGTSNPNLYWYRQAAGRGLQLLFYSVGIGQISSEVPQNLSASRPQDRQFILSSKKLLLSDSGFYLCAWSLGRAQETQYFGPGTRLLVL.

The J gene is TRBJ1-2, the V gene TRBV9; TRBD1 matches 12 bases. This CDR3 is 20 amino acids long. J gave up 3 bases and V 4 bases, and 19 bases lay outside the gene matches. Germline V lookup: CDR1 SGDLS, CDR2 YYNGEE. CDR3 nucleotides: TGTGCCAGCAGCACAAAGGGAGGGACAGGGGGCCTCCCGGCCTACTATGGCTACACCTTC. Encoded protein: CASSTKGGTGGLPAYYGYTF.

The CDR3: CASSDGGNDEKLFF. DNA for the CDR3: TGTGCCAGCAGCGATGGCGGCAATGATGAAAAACTGTTTTTT. The chain joins TRBV7-9 to TRBJ1-4; D not certain. Per the germline V gene, CDR1 is SEHNR and CDR2 is FQNEAQ (reference sequence). The germline V and J ends were trimmed by 5 bases and 6 bases, with 13 bases remaining between them. This CDR3 has 14 residues.

The genes are TRBV19 and TRBJ1-2, with TRBD1 identical over 7 bases. This CDR3 region has 18 residues. With V trimmed by 1 base and J by 0 bases, 11 bases remained unmatched. Germline CDR1 and CDR2: LNHDA and SQIVND (reference sequence). The CDR3 loop reads CASSIARMRDRANYGYTF. For the CDR3, the DNA is TGTGCCAGTAGTATAGCCCGGATGCGGGACAGAGCTAACTATGGCTACACCTTC.

The rearrangement links TRBV5-6 to TRBJ2-5; 11 bases are shared with TRBD2. The ends lost 2 bases at V and 5 bases at J; junction bases unmatched: 5. This CDR3 comprises 15 residues. Germline CDR1 is SGHDT and CDR2 is YYEEEE. The CDR3 sequence: CASSLGLAGGETQYF. CDR3 sequence (DNA): TGTGCCAGCAGCTTAGGTCTAGCGGGGGGCGAGACCCAGTACTTC.

The CDR3 protein is CACSTGQVGPQHF. CDR3 bases: TGTGCCTGCAGCACGGGACAGGTCGGGCCCCAGCATTTT. The chain carries TRBV30 and TRBJ1-5; 8 bases agree with TRBD1. With 6 bases clipped from V and 9 bases from J, the junction kept 10 bases outside the gene matches. CDR1 and CDR2 (germline): GTSNPN, SVGIG (reference sequence). The length of the CDR3 is 13 residues.

The chain couples TRBV6-1 to TRBJ1-2, with unresolved D. The germline CDR1 and CDR2 sequences are MNHNS and SASEGT. CDR3 length: 13 amino acids. Trimming removed 8 bases from V and 1 base from J, with 11 bases in between. This CDR3 reads CASQKANNYGYTF. The CDR3 nucleotides read TGTGCCAGCCAAAAAGCTAATAACTATGGCTACACCTTC.

The CDR3 loop is CASSQLAGGQDEQFF. The CDR3 DNA reads TGTGCCAGCAGCCAACTAGCGGGGGGGCAAGATGAGCAGTTCTTC. The V and J genes are TRBV7-9 and TRBJ2-1; 13 bases agree with TRBD2. The CDR3 extends over 15 amino acids. CDR1 is SEHNR and CDR2 is FQNEAQ in the germline V gene (reference sequence). After removal of 5 bases from V and 8 bases from J, the junction contained 6 bases not matched to a gene.

This chain connects TRBV6-5 to TRBJ1-2; weak D call: TRBD1 (5 bases). CDR3 length: 12 residues. Germline CDR1 is MNHEY and CDR2 is SVGAGI. V was shortened by 6 bases and J by 3 bases, with 8 bases between the two germline ends. The CDR3 loop is CASRTVYYGYTF. CDR3 bases: TGTGCCAGCAGGACAGTGTACTATGGCTACACCTTC.

V usage is TRBV29-1 and J usage is TRBJ1-4; no clear D gene. Germline loops: CDR1 SQVTM, CDR2 ANQGSEA. The V end lost 0 bases, the J end lost 5 bases, and 7 bases lay between the germline ends. The CDR3 runs to 13 residues. The CDR3 sequence: CSVEEQQNEKLFF. For the CDR3, the DNA is TGCAGCGTTGAAGAACAGCAGAATGAAAAACTGTTTTTT.

This clone has a handful of counts. The chain uses TRBV18 and TRBJ2-7, with 10 nucleotides matching TRBD1. Per the germline V gene, CDR1 is KGHSH and CDR2 is LQKENI. The CDR3 totals 16 residues. V was clipped by 4 bases and J by 0 bases; unmatched bases: 6. CDR3 sequence reads: CASSLGQGGISYEQYF. Written as DNA, the CDR3 is TGTGCCAGCTCACTTGGACAGGGGGGAATCTCCTACGAGCAGTACTTC.

This sequence joins TRBV10-1 and TRBJ2-1, with 10 bases aligning to TRBD2. This CDR3 is 17 amino acids long. Germline CDR1 WNHNN, CDR2 SYGVQD (reference sequence). V shed 3 bases, J shed 5 bases, and the junction held 10 bases outside the gene matches. The chain's CDR3 is CASSDSPAGGPDNEQFF. The CDR3 nucleotides read TGCGCCAGCAGTGATTCCCCAGCGGGGGGGCCCGACAATGAGCAGTTCTTC.

This chain uses TRBV4-3 with TRBJ1-6, with D possibly matching TRBD1 (5 bases). V lost 1 base and J lost 6, with 16 bases in between. This CDR3 contains 17 residues. Germline values: CDR1 LGHNA, CDR2 YSLEER. CDR3 sequence: CASSQGLTTALNSPLHF. CDR3 coding DNA: TGCGCCAGCAGCCAAGGTCTAACGACAGCCCTTAATTCACCCCTCCACTTT.

This clone has just one count. This rearrangement joins TRBV15 to TRBJ1-4; D might be TRBD1 (6 bases). The germline gives CDR1 LNHNV, CDR2 YYDKDF (reference sequence). The V and J ends lost 8 bases and 6 bases respectively, with 16 bases between them. This CDR3 has 14 residues. This chain's CDR3 is CATSWGEGDEKLFF. The CDR3 nucleotides read TGTGCCACCTCATGGGGGGAGGGGGATGAAAAACTGTTTTTT.

The chain couples TRBV6-1 to TRBJ1-6; D is perhaps TRBD1 (5 bases). The CDR3 is 15 residues long. Germline values: CDR1 MNHNS, CDR2 SASEGT. The V gene lost 6 bases and the J gene lost 9 bases, with 18 bases spanning the gap. DNA of the CDR3: TGTGCCAGCAGGCCAGCGCTTCAGGGAATTTCACCCCTCCACTTT. As protein: CASRPALQGISPLHF.

The J gene is TRBJ1-2, the V gene TRBV11-2; possibly TRBD1 for D (5 bases). Trimming stripped 1 base from V and 4 bases from J, with 13 bases between. The germline CDR1 and CDR2 sequences are SGHAT and FQNNGV. The CDR3 consists of 15 residues. Written as DNA, the CDR3 is TGTGCCAGCAGCTTAGGACGGGGGGACGGCTATGGCTACACCTTC. This codes for CASSLGRGDGYGYTF.

This rearrangement joins TRBV11-2 to TRBJ1-6; D is uncertain. This CDR3 comprises 12 residues. Germline V gene lookup returns CDR1 SGHAT and CDR2 FQNNGV. With 6 bases removed from V and 9 bases from J, the gap between germline ends came to 9 bases. CDR3 loop: CASSLRSSPLHF. The CDR3 DNA sequence: TGTGCCAGCAGTCTACGAAGTTCACCCCTCCACTTT.

This CDR3 is CASSLSARGQGNEQYF. CDR3 bases: TGTGCCAGCAGCTTGTCGGCGAGGGGACAGGGGAACGAGCAGTACTTC. The rearrangement uses TRBV5-5 and TRBJ2-7; 10 positions match TRBD1. CDR3 size: 16 residues. J lost 5 bases, V lost 1 base, and 9 bases had no gene match. Looked up from germline, CDR1 is SGHKS and CDR2 is YYEKEE (reference sequence).

This clone was detected once. J is TRBJ2-5 and V is TRBV6-5, with D uncertain. V was trimmed by 1 base and J by 0 bases, leaving 9 bases between them. The CDR3 covers 15 residues. In germline, CDR1 is MNHEY, CDR2 SVGAGI. The CDR3 loop is CASSYYTQDQETQYF. The CDR3 region has the DNA TGTGCCAGCAGTTACTACACTCAGGACCAAGAGACCCAGTACTTC.

This chain links TRBV5-1 with TRBJ2-5; D is unresolved. The CDR3 totals 14 residues. The germline V gene encodes CDR1 SGHRS and CDR2 YFSETQ. The V gene lost 0 bases and the J gene lost 2 bases, with 8 bases spanning the gap. The CDR3 DNA is TGCGCCAGCAGCTTGGCCTATTCTCAAGAGACCCAGTACTTC. As protein: CASSLAYSQETQYF. Complete variable domain (other parts from reference TRBV5-1 and TRBJ2-5): KAGVTQTPRYLIKTRGQQVTLSCSPISGHRSVSWYQQTPGQGLQFLFEYFSETQRNKGNFPGRFSGRQFSNSRSEMNVSTLELGDSALYLCASSLAYSQETQYFGPGTRLLVL.

Notes on this clone: At one of its ends the junction is not consistent with the germline gene, which may arise from a read error. This chain uses TRBV30 with TRBJ1-2; 7 positions match TRBD1. This CDR3 is built from 13 residues. CDR1 GTSNPN and CDR2 SVGIG come from the germline V gene (reference sequence). DNA for the CDR3: TGTGCCTGGAGCCCCGACAGGGCCTATGACTACACCTTC. Translated, it gives CAWSPDRAYDYTF.

This chain joins TRBV7-8 and TRBJ1-1; 7 nucleotides match TRBD1. With 5 bases clipped from V and 5 bases from J, the junction kept 11 bases outside the gene matches. Germline values: CDR1 SGHVS, CDR2 FQNEAQ. The CDR3 spans 15 residues. The CDR3 nucleotides read TGTGCCAGCAGCCAAGACAGGGCCGGGGGAACTGAAGCTTTCTTT. This translates into CASSQDRAGGTEAFF.

This rearrangement joins TRBV4-1 to TRBJ1-6; 10 bases match TRBD1. The CDR3 covers 13 residues. The trim removed 8 bases at V and 9 bases at J, leaving 4 bases unmatched. In germline, CDR1 is MGHRA, CDR2 YSYEKL. CDR3 region: CASRDRGISPLHF. Written as DNA, the CDR3 is TGCGCCAGCCGGGACAGGGGAATTTCACCCCTCCACTTT.

The CDR3 protein is CASSLNRGYEKLFF. DNA of the CDR3: TGTGCCAGCAGCTTAAACAGGGGATACGAAAAACTGTTTTTT. The genes are TRBV7-6 and TRBJ1-4; 7 nucleotides line up with TRBD1. The CDR3 runs to 14 residues. Looked up from germline, CDR1 is SGHVS and CDR2 is FNYEAQ. Germline trimming cut 2 bases from V and 8 bases from J; bases unmatched to any gene: 5.

A single count supports this clone. The rearrangement joins TRBV6-1 to TRBJ2-3; the match to TRBD2 covers 11 bases. The CDR3 has 17 residues. Trimming removed 4 bases from V and 2 bases from J; junction bases left unmatched: 8. From germline, CDR1 is MNHNS and CDR2 SASEGT. The CDR3 DNA is TGTGCCAGCAGTGTTATGTTAGCGGGGGGGCTCACAGATACGCAGTATTTT. This codes for CASSVMLAGGLTDTQYF.

This clone was found a few times. The chain employs TRBV2 and TRBJ2-7; perhaps TRBD1 as D (6 bases). The V end was cut by 8 bases, the J end by 2 bases, with 19 bases between. The CDR3 extends over 15 amino acids. Per the germline V gene, CDR1 is SNHLY and CDR2 is FYNNEI. The chain's CDR3 is CASGEGHLPTYEQYV. DNA for the CDR3: TGTGCCAGCGGCGAGGGACACCTTCCTACCTACGAGCAGTACGTC.

This chain joins TRBV7-9 and TRBJ1-5, with a tentative D call TRBD1 (6 bases). V gave up 5 bases and J gave up 9 bases, with 17 bases separating them. CDR3 size: 14 residues. Germline V gene data show CDR1 as SEHNR and CDR2 as FQNEAQ (reference sequence). For the CDR3, the DNA is TGTGCCAGCAGCCCAGACGGGGGCGGGAGGCCCCAGCATTTT. Its protein product is CASSPDGGGRPQHF. Complete variable domain (other parts from reference TRBV7-9 and TRBJ1-5): DTGVSQNPRHKITKRGQNVTFRCDPISEHNRLYWYRQTLGQGPEFLTYFQNEAQLEKSRLLSDRFSAERPKGSFSTLEIQRTEQGDSAMYLCASSPDGGGRPQHFGDGTRLSIL.

V gene TRBV30 combines with J gene TRBJ2-3; possibly TRBD2 for D (6 bases). Trimming removed 0 bases from V and 6 bases from J, with 10 bases in between. The germline gives CDR1 GTSNPN, CDR2 SVGIG (reference sequence). This CDR3 contains 13 residues. CDR3 bases: TGTGCCTGGAGTGTACTAGCTGGCGATACGCAGTATTTT. Translating it yields CAWSVLAGDTQYF.